This T cell receptor beta chain was identified in a study of blood T cell repertoires in COVID-19. Study background: Samples taken during acute and convalescent COVID-19 were collected in the United States, Italy and Spain. From T cells, B-cell-depleted T cells, or PBMCs came the material, which was cDNA or gDNA.

TCRdb keeps only in-frame clones here, not all; method: immunoSEQ multiplex PCR. Among approximately 200,000 clones, approximately 87% were seen once, and the ten largest hold 2.2%. V was trimmed by 1 base and J by 4 bases, leaving 7 bases between them. The CDR3 runs 12 residues. Looked up from germline, CDR1 is GTSNPN and CDR2 is SVGIG (reference sequence). The sequence was obtained from a woman in her forties or fifties with acute or convalescent COVID-19. This rearrangement joins TRBV30 to TRBJ1-2; tentative D call: TRBD1 (5 bases). The sequenced sample consisted of peripheral blood. The CDR3 nucleotides are TGTGCCTGGAGTGAACAGGTCTATGGCTACACCTTC. Translation: CAWSEQVYGYTF.